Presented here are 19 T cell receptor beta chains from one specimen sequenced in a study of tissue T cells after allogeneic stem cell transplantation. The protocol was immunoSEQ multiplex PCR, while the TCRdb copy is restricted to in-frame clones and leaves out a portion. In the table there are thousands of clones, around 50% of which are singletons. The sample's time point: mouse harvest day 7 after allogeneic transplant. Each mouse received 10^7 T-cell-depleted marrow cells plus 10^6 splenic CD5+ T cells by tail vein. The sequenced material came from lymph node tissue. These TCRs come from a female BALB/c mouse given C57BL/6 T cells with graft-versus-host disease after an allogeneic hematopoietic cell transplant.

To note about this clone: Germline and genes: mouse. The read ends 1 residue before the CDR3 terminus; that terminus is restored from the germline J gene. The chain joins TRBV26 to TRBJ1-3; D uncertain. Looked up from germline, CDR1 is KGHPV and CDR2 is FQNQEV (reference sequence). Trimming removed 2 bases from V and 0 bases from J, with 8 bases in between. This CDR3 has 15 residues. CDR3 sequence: CASSLETRSGNTLYF. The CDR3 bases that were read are TGTGCCAGCAGTCTGGAGACCCGTTCTGGAAATACGCTCTAT.

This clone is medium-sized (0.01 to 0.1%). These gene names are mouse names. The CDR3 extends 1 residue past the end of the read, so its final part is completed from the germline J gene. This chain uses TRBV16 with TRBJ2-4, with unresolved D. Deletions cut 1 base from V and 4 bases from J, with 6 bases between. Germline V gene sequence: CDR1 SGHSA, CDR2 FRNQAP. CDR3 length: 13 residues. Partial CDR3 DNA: TGTGCAAGCAGCTTAGCGCCAGAAAACACCTTGTAC. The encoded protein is CASSLAPENTLY. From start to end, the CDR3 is CASSLAPENTLYF.

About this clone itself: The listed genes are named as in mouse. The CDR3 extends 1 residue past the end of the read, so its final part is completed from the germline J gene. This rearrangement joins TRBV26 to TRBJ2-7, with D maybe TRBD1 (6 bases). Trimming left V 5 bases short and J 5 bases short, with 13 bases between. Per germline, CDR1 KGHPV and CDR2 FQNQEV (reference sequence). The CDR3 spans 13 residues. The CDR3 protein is CASSIQGSNEQYF. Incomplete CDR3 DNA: TGTGCCAGCAGTATACAGGGAAGTAATGAACAGTAC.

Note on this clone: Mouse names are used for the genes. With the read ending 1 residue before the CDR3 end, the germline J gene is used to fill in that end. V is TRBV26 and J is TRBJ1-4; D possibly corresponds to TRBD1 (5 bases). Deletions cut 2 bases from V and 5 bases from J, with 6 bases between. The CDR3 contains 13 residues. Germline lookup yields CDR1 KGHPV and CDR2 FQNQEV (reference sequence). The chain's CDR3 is CASSLQGNERLFF. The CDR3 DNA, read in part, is TGTGCCAGCAGTCTGCAGGGAAACGAAAGATTATTT.

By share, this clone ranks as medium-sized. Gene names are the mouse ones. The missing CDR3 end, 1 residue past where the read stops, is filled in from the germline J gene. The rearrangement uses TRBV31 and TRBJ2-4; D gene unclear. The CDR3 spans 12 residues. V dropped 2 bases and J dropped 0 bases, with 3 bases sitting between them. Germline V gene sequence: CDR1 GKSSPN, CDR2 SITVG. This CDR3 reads CAWSSSQNTLYF. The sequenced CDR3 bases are TGTGCCTGGAGTTCTAGTCAAAACACCTTGTAC.

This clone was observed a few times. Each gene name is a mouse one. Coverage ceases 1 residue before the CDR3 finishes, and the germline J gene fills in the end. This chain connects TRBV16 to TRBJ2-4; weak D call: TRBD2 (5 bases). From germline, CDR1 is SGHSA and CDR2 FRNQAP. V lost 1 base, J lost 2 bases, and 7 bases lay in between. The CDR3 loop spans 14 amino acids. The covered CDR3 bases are TGTGCAAGCAGCTTAGTGGGGTTTCAAAACACCTTGTAC. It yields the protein CASSLVGFQNTLY. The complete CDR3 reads CASSLVGFQNTLYF.

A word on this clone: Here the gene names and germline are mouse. The CDR3 region is CASKDWGGNTQYF. CDR3 bases read: TGTGCCAGCAAGGACTGGGGGGGAAACACCCAGTAC. J is TRBJ2-5 and V is TRBV13-3, with 12 bases aligning to TRBD2. The CDR3 goes on 1 residue after the read ends, and that part is filled in from the germline J gene. The junction had 3 bases not matched to a gene; V was cut back by 6 bases and J by 7 bases. This CDR3 has 13 residues. CDR1 NNHDY and CDR2 SYVADS come from the germline V gene.

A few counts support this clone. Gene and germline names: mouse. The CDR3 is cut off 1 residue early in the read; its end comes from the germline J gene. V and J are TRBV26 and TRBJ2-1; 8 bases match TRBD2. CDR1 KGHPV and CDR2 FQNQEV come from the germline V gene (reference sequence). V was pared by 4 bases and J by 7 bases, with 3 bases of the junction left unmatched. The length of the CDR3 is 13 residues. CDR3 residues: CASSPGGRAEQFF. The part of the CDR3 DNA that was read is TGTGCCAGCAGTCCGGGGGGGCGGGCTGAGCAGTTC.

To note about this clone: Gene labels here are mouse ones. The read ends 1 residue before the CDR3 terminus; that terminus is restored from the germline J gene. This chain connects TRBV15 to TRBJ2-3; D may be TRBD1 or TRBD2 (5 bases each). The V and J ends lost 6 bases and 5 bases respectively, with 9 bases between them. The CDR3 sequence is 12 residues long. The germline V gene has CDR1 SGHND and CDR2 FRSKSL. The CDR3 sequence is CASSSGGETLYF. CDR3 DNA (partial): TGTGCCAGCAGCTCCGGGGGAGAAACGCTGTAT.

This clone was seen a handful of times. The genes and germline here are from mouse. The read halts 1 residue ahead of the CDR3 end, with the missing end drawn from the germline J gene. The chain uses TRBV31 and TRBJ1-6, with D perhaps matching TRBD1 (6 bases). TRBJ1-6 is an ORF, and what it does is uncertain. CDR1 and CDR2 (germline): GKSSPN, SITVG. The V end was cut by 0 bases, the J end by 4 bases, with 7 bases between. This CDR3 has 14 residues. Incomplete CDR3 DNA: TGTGCCTGGAGTCTCGGACAGTATAATTCGCCCCTCTAC. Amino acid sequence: CAWSLGQYNSPLY. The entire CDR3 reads CAWSLGQYNSPLYF.

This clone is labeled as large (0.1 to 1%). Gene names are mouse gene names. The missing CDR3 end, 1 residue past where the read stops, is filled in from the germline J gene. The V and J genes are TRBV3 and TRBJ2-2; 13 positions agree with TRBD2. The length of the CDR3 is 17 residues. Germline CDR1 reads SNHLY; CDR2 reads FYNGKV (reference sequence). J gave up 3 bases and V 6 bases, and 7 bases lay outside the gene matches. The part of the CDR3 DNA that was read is TGTGCCAGCAGTCAGGACTGGGGGGGCGCGGACACCGGGCAGCTCTAC. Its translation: CASSQDWGGADTGQLY. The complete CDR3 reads CASSQDWGGADTGQLYF.

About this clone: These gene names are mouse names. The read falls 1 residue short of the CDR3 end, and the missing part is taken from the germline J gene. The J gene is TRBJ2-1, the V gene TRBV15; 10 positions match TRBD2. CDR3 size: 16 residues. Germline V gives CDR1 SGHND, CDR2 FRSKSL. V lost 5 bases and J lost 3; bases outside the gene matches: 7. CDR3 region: CASSPGGARGYAEQFF. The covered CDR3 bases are TGTGCCAGCAGTCCTGGGGGGGCGAGGGGCTATGCTGAGCAGTTC.

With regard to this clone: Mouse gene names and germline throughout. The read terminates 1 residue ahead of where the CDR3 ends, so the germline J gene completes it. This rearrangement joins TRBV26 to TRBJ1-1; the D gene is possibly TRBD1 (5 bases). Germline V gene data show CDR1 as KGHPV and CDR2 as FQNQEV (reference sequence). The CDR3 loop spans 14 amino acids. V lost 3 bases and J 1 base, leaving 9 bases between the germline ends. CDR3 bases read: TGTGCCAGCAGTCTTTACGGGGGGAACACAGAAGTCTTC. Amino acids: CASSLYGGNTEVF. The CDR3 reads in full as CASSLYGGNTEVFF.

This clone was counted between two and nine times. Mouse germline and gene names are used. CDR3 bases read: TGTGCTAGCAGTTTAGACAGTTACTATGCTGAGCAGTTC. Its protein is CASSLDSYYAEQF. In full, the CDR3 is CASSLDSYYAEQFF. V and J are TRBV29 and TRBJ2-1; D is perhaps TRBD1 (5 bases). Read coverage stops 1 residue before the CDR3 terminus; the germline J gene supplies the remainder. This CDR3 is built from 14 residues. Germline-derived CDR1 and CDR2 are MSHET and SYDVDS. Trimming stripped 2 bases from V and 2 bases from J, with 7 bases between.

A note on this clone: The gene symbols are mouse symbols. The CDR3 is CASSLSSGSSYEQYF. The DNA read from the CDR3 is TGTGCCAGCAGTCTGTCGTCAGGGAGCTCCTATGAACAGTAC. The chain couples TRBV26 to TRBJ2-7, with D possibly being TRBD1 (5 bases). The read gets to within 1 residue of the CDR3 end, and the germline J gene fills in the rest. The CDR3 loop spans 15 amino acids. With 0 bases removed from V and 0 bases from J, the gap between germline ends came to 9 bases. Germline CDR1 and CDR2: KGHPV and FQNQEV (reference sequence).

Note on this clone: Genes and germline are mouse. The chain's CDR3 is CASSLYTGQSGQNTLYF. The DNA read from the CDR3 is TGTGCCAGCAGTCTGTATACCGGACAGTCGGGTCAAAACACCTTGTAC. This chain joins TRBV24 and TRBJ2-4, with a tentative D call TRBD1 (6 bases). The CDR3 end falls 1 residue outside the read, so it is completed with the germline J gene. From germline, CDR1 is KGHTA and CDR2 FRNEEI. The CDR3 contains 17 residues. Trimming took off 0 bases at V and 1 base at J, with 14 bases between the two ends.

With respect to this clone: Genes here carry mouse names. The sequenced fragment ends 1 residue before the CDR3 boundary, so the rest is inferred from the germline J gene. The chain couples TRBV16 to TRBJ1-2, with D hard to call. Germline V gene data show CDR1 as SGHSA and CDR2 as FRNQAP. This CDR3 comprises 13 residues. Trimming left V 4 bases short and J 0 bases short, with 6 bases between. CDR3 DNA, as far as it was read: TGTGCAAGCAGCTCGGCAGCAAACTCCGACTACACC. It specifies CASSSAANSDYT. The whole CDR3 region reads CASSSAANSDYTF.

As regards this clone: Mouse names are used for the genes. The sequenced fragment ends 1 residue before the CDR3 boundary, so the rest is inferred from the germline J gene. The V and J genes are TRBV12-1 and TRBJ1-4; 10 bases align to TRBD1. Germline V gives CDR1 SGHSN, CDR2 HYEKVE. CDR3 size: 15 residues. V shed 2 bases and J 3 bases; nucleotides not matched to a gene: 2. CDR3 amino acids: CASSPGQGTNERLFF. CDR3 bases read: TGTGCCAGCTCTCCGGGACAGGGGACCAACGAAAGATTATTT.

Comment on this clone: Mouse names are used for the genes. CDR3 DNA, as far as it was read: TGTGCAAGCAGCTTAGGGACAAGCAACGAAAGATTATTT. This sequence encodes CASSLGTSNERLF. The complete CDR3 reads CASSLGTSNERLFF. The V gene is TRBV16, the J gene TRBJ1-4; D is possibly TRBD1 (5 bases). The CDR3 end lies 1 residue beyond the end of the read and is filled in from the germline J gene. From germline, CDR1 is SGHSA and CDR2 FRNQAP. The CDR3 consists of 14 residues. Trimming stripped 1 base from V and 4 bases from J, with 7 bases between.